Listed here is a single T cell receptor (beta chain). Antigen specificity is unknown. In the same sample, other DNA sequences code for this CDR3. Measured with immunoSEQ multiplex PCR; TCRdb has only the in-frame clones, and not every one. The sample records 25,000 to 30,000 clones, 70% to 80% being singletons. Germline-derived CDR1 and CDR2 are SNHLY and FYNNEI. This CDR3 has 14 residues. V gave up 6 bases and J gave up 4 bases; unmatched junction bases: 4. These data originate in a study of somatic mutations in cytotoxic T cells in rheumatoid arthritis. Whole-study findings and limits: Compared with age-matched healthy controls, rheumatoid arthritis patients did not differ significantly in CD8+ T-cell clonality.

The sequencing input was CD8+ T cells sorted from blood. This chain joins TRBV2 and TRBJ1-5; 9 positions match TRBD1. This clonotype was sampled from a woman under 30 in good health. CDR3 coding DNA: TGTGCCAGCAGGGAGACAGGGGGAAATCAGCCCCAGCATTTT. It specifies CASRETGGNQPQHF.